Here is one T cell receptor (beta chain) with its context. What this receptor recognizes is not known. Base qualities are not recorded, but no much larger clone differs from it by a single base. CDR1 is given as LGHNA and CDR2 as YSLEER, both from the germline V gene. The CDR3 holds 15 amino acids from the cysteine to the phenylalanine. Only the CDR3 DNA stays, 45 bases, in frame from base 1. Deletion took 1 base off V and 0 bases off J, with a span of 10 bases between the germline ends. The sample's time point label, decoded: baseline before first vaccination. Vaccinee samples came from UK trials COV001 and COV002, including a single-blind randomized controlled phase 2/3 trial of AZD1222 (ChAdOx1 nCoV-19) in healthy adults. Trial participant PBMC samples were collected at day 0 and day 28 after the second dose for TCRbeta chain sequencing. This entry comes from a study of T cell responses to AZD1222 COVID-19 vaccine (dated by TCRdb to the early 2020s). About the full investigation: AZD1222 recipients with second doses at about 4 weeks or about 12 weeks were pooled, because spike-specific TCR depth and breadth did not differ between schedules. TCR sequencing covered more than 230 trial participants: 200 to 220 given two doses of AZD1222 and some 25 given two doses of MenACWY control vaccine. Enrollment into the trials was organized by age into subgroups of 18-55, 56-69 and 70-plus years, and those subgroups contained approximately 160, 26 and 62 TCR-sequenced participants, respectively. Here is what the overall study found, with its caveats: Epitopes outside the regions mutated in the B.1.351 and B.1.1.7 variants were reportedly recognized by nearly half of the unique spike-specific TCRs. The whole spike protein was spanned by vaccine-associated CD4 TCRs, and dominant responses were seen in regions 160-218 and 743-854. Conclusions about previously exposed vaccinees are limited because only five to seven AZD1222 recipients were SARS-CoV-2 seropositive at baseline. The 56-69-year group was small, and its depth increase did not reach significance, likely because of low power. After two AZD1222 doses, both the breadth and the depth of spike-specific TCRs were significantly higher than at day 0 and than in MenACWY recipients. Because no day 14 peak-response samples were available, repertoires were characterized only after the peak T cell response. Participants were mostly white British and included more females than males, and it was suggested by the authors that clonal diversity may have been underestimated.

The CDR3 regions of human TCRbeta chains were subjected to immunosequencing. The original methods were these. Repertoire TCRs were checked for matches against a reference library of SARS-CoV-2-specific TCRs that had been generated using the MIRA antigen-specificity platform. Breadth was defined as the fraction of unique TCRs that were SARS-CoV-2-associated. Depth was defined as the fraction of total T cells that were SARS-CoV-2-associated. Each spike-specific TCR was assigned to its reactive spike region and to a CD4 or CD8 class using the MIRA data. Log10-transformed breadth and depth values were compared by one-way ANOVA with Sidak's multiple comparisons tests. Sourced from immuneACCESS, this table was stored by TCRdb with only in-frame sequences that have V and J called. A share of the clones is absent; for the studies checked, an unresolved V gene accounts for under half, and the remainder has no known explanation. V, J and clone size are taken as reported in that table, and D and trimming were inferred from the DNA itself. The table for this sample lists 95,000 to 110,000 clones; roughly 87% of them were counted only once. Of the sample, 4% to 5.5% falls within the top ten clones.

This specimen was peripheral blood, taken on day 0 of AZD1222 vaccination. The sequence derives from an adult in good health. The V and J segments used are TRBV4-3 and TRBJ2-7; the D segment could be TRBD2, given 6 matching bases. The CDR3 loop reads CASSQGRGLSYEQYF. The DNA sequence reads TGCGCCAGCAGCCAAGGGCGGGGTCTCTCCTACGAGCAGTACTTC.